This T cell receptor (beta chain) was profiled in a study of blood T cell repertoires in COVID-19. Overall study context: The analysed material was cDNA or gDNA that came from T cells, B-cell-depleted T cells, or PBMCs.

The sample holds one count of this clone. The germline V gene encodes CDR1 LGHDT and CDR2 YNNKEL (reference sequence). The V gene lost 5 bases and the J gene lost 6 bases, with 26 bases spanning the gap. The CDR3 runs to 17 residues. Original analysis: Scientists estimated how many nucleated cells there were by amplifying reference gene primers. Only in-frame clones appear in the TCRdb table, and some are missing; sequencing was by immunoSEQ multiplex PCR. Clone size and the V and J calls come from that table; the DNA yielded D and trimming. Of over 35,000 clones detected, roughly 85% appear once; the ten largest clones hold 9% to 10%.

The receptor was isolated from a human donor in a cohort sampled during active COVID-19. This chain uses TRBV3-1 (or the pseudogene TRBV3-2) with TRBJ2-7; tentative D call: TRBD2 (6 bases). The sequencing sample was made of peripheral blood. DNA for the CDR3: TGTGCCAGCAGCAAATACGGATTGAATAGCGGCACCCTCGAGCAGTACTTC. Translation gives CASSKYGLNSGTLEQYF.